The 10 T cell receptor beta chains in this list originate from one sample, sequenced in a study of T cell responses to AZD1222 COVID-19 vaccine. Data came from immunoSEQ multiplex PCR; TCRdb stores just in-frame clones and leaves some out. The table lists over 150,000 clones, about 90% of them singletons. Specimen: peripheral blood, collected on day 0 of AZD1222 vaccination. These receptors were collected from an adult in good health.

The gene calls are TRBV5-4 and TRBJ1-6, with 8 bases lining up with TRBD1. The trim removed 5 bases at V and 9 bases at J, leaving 4 bases unmatched. The CDR3 totals 13 residues. Germline CDR1 is SGHNT and CDR2 is YYREEE (reference sequence). The CDR3 DNA follows: TGTGCCAGCAGAGGACAGGGAGGTTCACCCCTCCACTTT. It is translated as CASRGQGGSPLHF.

The rearrangement links TRBV30 to TRBJ1-3; 8 nucleotides match TRBD1. V was clipped by 2 bases and J by 4 bases; unmatched bases: 10. Germline CDR1 is GTSNPN and CDR2 is SVGIG (reference sequence). The CDR3 runs 16 residues. As DNA, the CDR3 is TGTGCCTGGAGTCCCAACGACAGGGGCTCGGGAAACACCATATATTTT. Its protein product is CAWSPNDRGSGNTIYF.

The chain has TRBV6-5 and TRBJ2-7; possibly TRBD2 for D (5 bases). The CDR3 totals 11 residues. V gave up 6 bases and J gave up 6 bases, with 9 bases separating them. The germline CDR1 and CDR2 sequences are MNHEY and SVGAGI. The CDR3 reads CASSDGVEQYF. Written as DNA, the CDR3 is TGTGCCAGCAGCGACGGGGTCGAGCAGTACTTC.

This sequence joins TRBV4-2 and TRBJ1-2; D remains unclear. The CDR3 consists of 14 residues. In germline, CDR1 is LGHNA, CDR2 YNFKEQ. V gave up 0 bases and J gave up 4 bases, with 9 bases separating them. The DNA of the CDR3 is TGTGCCAGCAGCCAAGATGGGGAGGGCTATGGCTACACCTTC. It codes for CASSQDGEGYGYTF.

This rearrangement joins TRBV19 to TRBJ1-6; no definite D call. V gave up 5 bases and J gave up 7 bases, with 12 bases separating them. Per germline, CDR1 LNHDA and CDR2 SQIVND (reference sequence). This CDR3 has 14 residues. The CDR3 nucleotides are TGTGCCAGTAGTCCAGGACGGGAAAATTCACCCCTCCACTTT. This gives the protein CASSPGRENSPLHF.

The J gene is TRBJ2-7, the V gene TRBV7-2, with D maybe TRBD2 (6 bases). This CDR3 has 15 amino acids. Deletions cut 5 bases from V and 2 bases from J, with 16 bases between. Germline CDR1 and CDR2: SGHTA and FQGNSA. DNA for the CDR3: TGTGCCAGCAGCCCTCGGGACTCCCAGCCCTACGAGCAGTACTTC. Its translation is CASSPRDSQPYEQYF.

The chain combines TRBV6-5 with TRBJ1-6; perhaps TRBD1 as D (6 bases). The length of the CDR3 is 14 residues. Trimming cost V 8 bases and J 10 bases, with 18 bases left between them. Germline V CDR1 and CDR2: MNHEY, SVGAGI. This chain's CDR3 is CASRLSGGESPLHF. The CDR3 DNA is TGTGCCAGCCGACTTTCGGGGGGCGAGTCACCCCTCCACTTT.

This sequence joins TRBV18 and TRBJ2-2, with D unresolved. The CDR3 covers 14 residues. Germline lookup yields CDR1 KGHSH and CDR2 LQKENI. Deletions cut 6 bases from V and 5 bases from J, with 13 bases between. CDR3 DNA: TGTGCCAGCTCTCCCGGGCCCTTGACCGGGGAGCTGTTTTTT. It codes for CASSPGPLTGELFF.

The chain recombines TRBV4-2 with TRBJ1-2; D possibly corresponds to TRBD1 (5 bases). The V gene lost 0 bases and the J gene lost 8 bases, with 16 bases spanning the gap. This CDR3 region has 15 residues. CDR1 is LGHNA and CDR2 is YNFKEQ in the germline V gene. CDR3 in amino acids: CASSQEAGAGRGYTF. The CDR3 DNA follows: TGTGCCAGCAGCCAAGAGGCCGGAGCGGGACGGGGCTACACCTTC.

V gene TRBV14 combines with J gene TRBJ1-5; D is ambiguous. The CDR3 contains 13 residues. The germline V gene has CDR1 SGHDN and CDR2 FVKESK. V lost 2 bases, J lost 6 bases, and 8 bases lay in between. The CDR3 bases are TGTGCCAGCAGCCAACTCGTAGGTCAGCCCCAGCATTTT. It codes for CASSQLVGQPQHF.